Below, 16 T cell receptor beta chains from the same sample are listed, as sequenced in a study of OX40 agonist ivuxolimab in advanced cancers. Generated by immunoSEQ multiplex PCR, the TCRdb table keeps only in-frame clones and is missing some. The sample holds some 130,000 clones; around 89% are singletons and the top ten take 0.55%. The sample here was CD4+ or CD8+ T cells sorted from blood, taken in a trial of the OX40 agonist ivuxolimab. The receptors were gathered from an adult with an advanced solid tumor such as melanoma, head and neck, liver or kidney cancer.

The J gene is TRBJ1-6, the V gene TRBV5-5; D ambiguous. V was cut by 4 bases and J by 2 bases, with 4 bases left in between. Per germline, CDR1 SGHKS and CDR2 YYEKEE (reference sequence). CDR3 size: 13 residues. CDR3 sequence reads: CASSRPYNSPLHF. CDR3 nucleotide sequence: TGTGCCAGCAGCCGTCCCTATAATTCACCCCTCCACTTT.

J is TRBJ1-2 and V is TRBV10-3; a possible D gene is TRBD1 (5 bases). This CDR3 is 15 amino acids long. Per the germline V gene, CDR1 is ENHRY and CDR2 is SYGVKD. Trimming removed 4 bases from V and 5 bases from J, with 17 bases in between. The chain's CDR3 is CAISAGTGNGYGYTF. The CDR3, as DNA: TGTGCCATCAGTGCGGGGACCGGCAATGGATATGGCTACACCTTC.

J is TRBJ1-4 and V is TRBV19, with 9 positions matching TRBD1. The germline V gene has CDR1 LNHDA and CDR2 SQIVND (reference sequence). This CDR3 has 17 amino acids. V dropped 5 bases and J dropped 3; count of bases not matched to a gene: 10. CDR3 loop: CASSPPGQGLSNEKLFF. The CDR3 DNA sequence: TGTGCCAGTAGTCCCCCGGGACAGGGCTTATCTAATGAAAAACTGTTTTTT. Combining the CDR3 with reference TRBV19 and TRBJ1-4 gives the whole variable domain DGGITQSPKYLFRKEGQNVTLSCEQNLNHDAMYWYRQDPGQGLRLIYYSQIVNDFQKGDIAEGYSVSREKKESFPLTVTSAQKNPTAFYLCASSPPGQGLSNEKLFFGSGTQLSVL.

This CDR3 is CASSFGGQPQHF. CDR3 sequence (DNA): TGTGCCAGCAGCTTTGGGGGTCAGCCCCAGCATTTT. This chain links TRBV5-6 with TRBJ1-5; D is perhaps TRBD1 (5 bases). The germline V gene has CDR1 SGHDT and CDR2 YYEEEE. The germline V and J ends were trimmed by 2 bases and 6 bases, with 6 bases remaining between them. This CDR3 is built from 12 residues.

This sequence joins TRBV5-1 and TRBJ2-3; TRBD2 agrees at 8 bases. J lost 6 bases, V lost 0 bases, and 9 bases had no gene match. Germline V gene lookup returns CDR1 SGHRS and CDR2 YFSETQ. The CDR3 spans 16 residues. CDR3 in amino acids: CASSLAVIAGQDTQYF. As DNA, the CDR3 is TGCGCCAGCAGCTTGGCCGTGATAGCGGGGCAGGATACGCAGTATTTT. The full variable domain, rest sourced from reference TRBV5-1 and TRBJ2-3, is KAGVTQTPRYLIKTRGQQVTLSCSPISGHRSVSWYQQTPGQGLQFLFEYFSETQRNKGNFPGRFSGRQFSNSRSEMNVSTLELGDSALYLCASSLAVIAGQDTQYFGPGTRLTVL.

The chain uses TRBV27 and TRBJ2-7; the D call may be TRBD1 or TRBD2 (5 bases each). The CDR3 extends over 14 amino acids. Germline assignment: CDR1 MNHEY and CDR2 SMNVEV (reference sequence). V lost 5 bases, J lost 3 bases, and 14 bases lay in between. The CDR3 nucleotides are TGTGCCAGCAGTCCTTGGGACCGCGACTACGAGCAGTACTTC. It specifies CASSPWDRDYEQYF.

V gene TRBV30 combines with J gene TRBJ1-6; D gene unclear. The germline gives CDR1 GTSNPN, CDR2 SVGIG (reference sequence). V was pared by 0 bases and J by 7 bases, with 7 bases between. The CDR3 is made up of 13 amino acids. The CDR3 protein is CAWSVRENSPLHF. The CDR3 DNA reads as TGTGCCTGGAGTGTACGAGAGAATTCACCCCTCCACTTT.

The chain has TRBV7-3 and TRBJ1-6; 8 positions agree with TRBD1. Germline loops: CDR1 SGHTA, CDR2 FQGTGA. V was pared by 4 bases and J by 9 bases, with 5 bases of the junction left unmatched. The CDR3 consists of 14 residues. The CDR3 DNA is TGTGCCAGCAGCTCACAGGGGGTCCGTTCACCCCTCCACTTT. Translated: CASSSQGVRSPLHF.

The rearrangement joins TRBV7-9 to TRBJ2-1; 7 nucleotides align to TRBD1. Looked up from germline, CDR1 is SEHNR and CDR2 is FQNEAQ (reference sequence). With 1 base clipped from V and 6 bases from J, the junction kept 6 bases outside the gene matches. The CDR3 is made up of 15 amino acids. Here the CDR3 reads CASSLEGTVINEQFF. CDR3 bases: TGTGCCAGCAGCTTAGAGGGGACAGTCATCAATGAGCAGTTCTTC.

The chain carries TRBV5-8 and TRBJ1-2, with D possibly being TRBD1 (6 bases). Looked up from germline, CDR1 is SGHTS and CDR2 is YDEGEE. V shed 4 bases and J shed 7 bases, with 17 bases lying between them. This CDR3 is 14 amino acids long. The CDR3 DNA reads TGTGCCAGCAGCCTCAATATGGCAGGGGCTGGCTACACCTTC. Translation gives CASSLNMAGAGYTF.

This rearrangement joins TRBV5-6 to TRBJ2-3; TRBD2 aligns across 7 bases. Germline trimming cut 0 bases from V and 6 bases from J; bases unmatched to any gene: 10. In germline, CDR1 is SGHDT, CDR2 YYEEEE. This CDR3 contains 16 residues. The CDR3, as DNA: TGTGCCAGCAGCTTGGTAAAGATTTCTAGCGGCGATACGCAGTATTTT. Translating gives CASSLVKISSGDTQYF.

The CDR3 region is CASSLPGGNTEAFF. CDR3 nucleotide sequence: TGTGCCAGCAGCTTGCCAGGGGGTAACACTGAAGCTTTCTTT. The V call is TRBV5-6, the J call TRBJ1-1; TRBD1 matches at 7 bases. J was trimmed by 2 bases and V by 1 base; bases with no gene match: 2. The CDR3 covers 14 residues. Germline assignment: CDR1 SGHDT and CDR2 YYEEEE. Looking up the rest from reference TRBV5-6 and TRBJ1-1 gives the full variable domain: DAGVTQSPTHLIKTRGQQVTLRCSPKSGHDTVSWYQQALGQGPQFIFQYYEEEERQRGNFPDRFSGHQFPNYSSELNVNALLLGDSALYLCASSLPGGNTEAFFGQGTRLTVV.

In the case of this clone: The sample holds other DNA sequences that translate to the same CDR3. V is TRBV7-2 and J is TRBJ2-1, with D unresolved. The CDR3 has 12 residues. Germline V CDR1 and CDR2: SGHTA, FQGNSA. Trimming shortened V by 2 bases and J by 3 bases, and 2 bases separated the two germline ends. Here the CDR3 reads CASSLSYNEQFF. CDR3 in DNA: TGTGCCAGCAGCTTAAGCTACAATGAGCAGTTCTTC. The variable domain in full, completed from reference TRBV7-2 and TRBJ2-1, reads GAGVSQSPSNKVTEKGKDVELRCDPISGHTALYWYRQSLGQGLEFLIYFQGNSAPDKSGLPSDRFSAERTGGSVSTLTIQRTQQEDSAVYLCASSLSYNEQFFGPGTRLTVL.

This chain uses TRBV5-6 with TRBJ2-7; the D gene is possibly TRBD1 (5 bases). The CDR3 has 14 amino acids. Germline values: CDR1 SGHDT, CDR2 YYEEEE. V dropped 1 base and J dropped 3 bases, with 11 bases sitting between them. CDR3 loop: CASSLRQGGYEQYF. The CDR3 coding sequence is TGTGCCAGCAGCTTGCGGCAGGGCGGCTACGAGCAGTACTTC.

V is TRBV28 and J is TRBJ2-7, with unresolved D. This CDR3 comprises 16 residues. Germline CDR1 reads MDHEN; CDR2 reads SYDVKM. V shed 2 bases and J shed 0 bases, with 14 bases lying between them. The CDR3 DNA sequence: TGTGCCAGCAGTTTAATCGTACGCCAGGTCTCCTACGAGCAGTACTTC. Amino acid sequence: CASSLIVRQVSYEQYF. Variable domain in full (rest from reference TRBV28 and TRBJ2-7): DVKVTQSSRYLVKRTGEKVFLECVQDMDHENMFWYRQDPGLGLRLIYFSYDVKMKEKGDIPEGYSVSREKKERFSLILESASTNQTSMYLCASSLIVRQVSYEQYFGPGTRLTVT.

This sequence joins TRBV6-6 and TRBJ2-5; D remains ambiguous. The ends were cut back, 1 base at V and 5 bases at J, with 2 bases in the middle. CDR1 is MNHNY and CDR2 is SVGAGI in the germline V gene (reference sequence). The CDR3 covers 11 residues. Here the CDR3 reads CASSYYETQYF. CDR3 in DNA: TGTGCCAGCAGTTACTACGAGACCCAGTACTTC.